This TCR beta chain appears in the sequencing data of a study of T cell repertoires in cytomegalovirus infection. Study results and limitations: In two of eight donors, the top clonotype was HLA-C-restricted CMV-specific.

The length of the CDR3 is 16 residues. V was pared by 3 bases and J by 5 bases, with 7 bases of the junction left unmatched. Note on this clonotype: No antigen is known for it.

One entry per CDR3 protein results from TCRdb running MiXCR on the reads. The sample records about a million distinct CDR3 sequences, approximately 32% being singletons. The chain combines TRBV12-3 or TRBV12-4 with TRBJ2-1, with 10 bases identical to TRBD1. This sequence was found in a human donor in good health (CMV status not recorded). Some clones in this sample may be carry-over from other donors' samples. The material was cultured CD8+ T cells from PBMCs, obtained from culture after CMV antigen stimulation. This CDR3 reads CASSFWDRGLDNEQFF. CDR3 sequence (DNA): TGTGCCAGCAGTTTTTGGGACAGGGGTTTAGACAATGAGCAGTTCTTC.